The next 21 T cell receptor beta chains were all read from a single sample in a study of blood T cells in healthy people across ages. A sample-barcoded 5' primer and a J-beta primer mix were used in a second PCR of about 7 to 12 cycles. TCRdb ran MiXCR on the 5' RACE reads and lists one entry per CDR3 protein. The sample consists of about 760,000 distinct CDR3 sequences, around 25% of them appearing once. This same sample was also part of a study on T cells of mothers and their children.

Sequencing used blood. All receptors derive from a boy between 10 and 17 years old in good health.

This clonotype has more than one count but fewer than ten. The V gene is TRBV9, the J gene TRBJ1-4, with D uncertain. The CDR3 consists of 16 residues. The V and J ends lost 0 bases and 0 bases respectively, with 9 bases between them. Germline values: CDR1 SGDLS, CDR2 YYNGEE. The CDR3 DNA reads as TGTGCCAGCAGCGTAGCTACGACGGCAACTAATGAAAAACTGTTTTTT. Protein sequence: CASSVATTATNEKLFF.

The rearrangement links TRBV6-1 to TRBJ2-2; TRBD2 might be the D (6 bases). CDR1 and CDR2 from the germline V gene are MNHNS and SASEGT. The CDR3 is 13 residues long. The V and J ends lost 6 bases and 7 bases respectively, with 12 bases between them. The CDR3 loop reads CASSGDGGGELFF. DNA of the CDR3: TGTGCCAGCAGCGGGGACGGGGGCGGGGAGCTGTTTTTT.

This clonotype was detected only a few times. The chain joins TRBV20-1 to TRBJ2-1, with no clear D. This CDR3 contains 13 residues. V lost 6 bases and J 5 bases, leaving 14 bases between the germline ends. Germline V gene lookup returns CDR1 DFQATT and CDR2 SNEGSKA (reference sequence). The CDR3 protein is CSAATVTHNEQFF. The CDR3 DNA is TGCAGTGCCGCGACGGTGACCCACAATGAGCAGTTCTTC.

In the case of this clonotype: At one of its ends the junction is not consistent with the germline gene, which may arise from a read error. The chain combines TRBV28 with TRBJ2-5; D remains unclear. Germline V lookup: CDR1 MDHEN, CDR2 SYDVKM. The CDR3 has 15 amino acids. The CDR3 nucleotides are TGTGTCAGCAGTTTAGGCAGCTCGTACCAAGAGACCCAGTACTTC. Its protein is CVSSLGSSYQETQYF.

This clonotype was counted only a few times. The chain couples TRBV27 to TRBJ2-5, with D tentatively TRBD1 (6 bases). The tail of the sequence fits TRBJ2-7 better, so the J call may be wrong. The CDR3 length is 13 residues. Germline values: CDR1 MNHEY, CDR2 SMNVEV (reference sequence). The CDR3 protein is CASSFLGGVEQYF. The DNA of the CDR3 is TGTGCCAGCAGTTTTTTAGGGGGAGTCGAGCAGTACTTC.

This clonotype was detected a few times. The CDR3 spells CSVEVTASTDTQYF. The CDR3 bases are TGCAGCGTTGAGGTAACAGCGAGCACAGATACGCAGTATTTT. This chain uses TRBV29-1 with TRBJ2-3; D ambiguous. Trimming left V 3 bases short and J 0 bases short, with 10 bases between. CDR3 length: 14 residues. The V gene's germline CDR1 is SQVTM and CDR2 ANQGSEA.

Only a few counts were recorded for this clonotype. The rearrangement uses TRBV20-1 and TRBJ2-1; the D gene is possibly TRBD1 (6 bases). This CDR3 region has 14 residues. CDR1 and CDR2 (germline): DFQATT, SNEGSKA (reference sequence). The ends were cut back, 0 bases at V and 0 bases at J, with 6 bases in the middle. The CDR3 sequence is CSARDRGSYNEQFF. CDR3 coding DNA: TGCAGTGCTAGAGACAGGGGCTCCTACAATGAGCAGTTCTTC.

This clonotype was recorded many times. CDR3 coding DNA: TGTGCCAGCAGCTTAGCATCTGAGACCCAGTACTTC. This gives the protein CASSLASETQYF. This rearrangement joins TRBV7-9 to TRBJ2-5; no definite D call. Germline CDR1 SEHNR, CDR2 FQNEAQ (reference sequence). The CDR3 has 12 residues. V was cut by 0 bases and J by 5 bases, with 4 bases left in between.

This sequence joins TRBV4-2 and TRBJ2-3, with D possibly being TRBD2 (5 bases). This CDR3 has 14 amino acids. Germline assignment: CDR1 LGHNA and CDR2 YNFKEQ. V dropped 4 bases and J dropped 1 base, with 9 bases sitting between them. CDR3 nucleotides: TGTGCCAGCAGCCGTGAGAGGGGCACAGATACGCAGTATTTT. Encoded protein: CASSRERGTDTQYF.

The chain combines TRBV7-3 with TRBJ2-5; TRBD2 aligns across 10 bases. V lost 0 bases to trimming and J lost 4 bases; unmatched junction nucleotides: 2. The germline V gene encodes CDR1 SGHTA and CDR2 FQGTGA. CDR3 length: 15 amino acids. The CDR3 region is CASSLTTSGLETQYF. The CDR3 DNA follows: TGTGCCAGCAGCTTAACGACTAGCGGGTTAGAGACCCAGTACTTC.

The V and J genes are TRBV7-2 and TRBJ2-5; D is tentatively TRBD1 or TRBD2 (5 bases each). This CDR3 contains 13 residues. V dropped 5 bases and J dropped 5 bases, with 12 bases sitting between them. The V gene's germline CDR1 is SGHTA and CDR2 FQGNSA. The CDR3 DNA reads TGTGCCAGCAGCCGAGGGGTTGCGGAGACCCAGTACTTC. Translated, it gives CASSRGVAETQYF.

The chain employs TRBV4-1 and TRBJ1-5, with TRBD1 identical over 7 bases. The CDR3 is 14 residues long. Germline values: CDR1 MGHRA, CDR2 YSYEKL. The V segment lost 8 bases and the J segment 6 bases; nucleotides outside the gene matches: 10. CDR3 region: CASGPTGTGQPQHF. CDR3 sequence (DNA): TGCGCCAGCGGTCCGACAGGGACGGGTCAGCCCCAGCATTTT.

Only one count was recorded for this clonotype. The chain recombines TRBV12-3 or TRBV12-4 with TRBJ2-1; D is possibly TRBD1 or TRBD2 (5 bases each). This CDR3 is 14 amino acids long. Between the trimmed V and J ends, which lost 7 bases and 7 bases, there was a span of 17 bases. CDR3 bases: TGTGCCAGCATTCCCGGGACGGGTACGAATGAGCAGTTCTTC. This encodes CASIPGTGTNEQFF.

J is TRBJ2-2 and V is TRBV2, with a tentative D call TRBD1 (5 bases). Germline-derived CDR1 and CDR2 are SNHLY and FYNNEI. The CDR3 runs to 18 residues. Between the trimmed V and J ends, which lost 2 bases and 2 bases, there was a span of 18 bases. The CDR3: CASSEYRSGGPNTGELFF. CDR3 nucleotide sequence: TGTGCCAGCAGTGAATACAGGTCCGGTGGCCCAAACACCGGGGAGCTGTTTTTT.

In its sample, this clonotype was seen a few times. The V and J genes are TRBV12-3 or TRBV12-4 and TRBJ2-1; tentatively, D is TRBD2 (6 bases). The CDR3 sequence is 13 residues long. Trimming cost V 5 bases and J 8 bases, with 13 bases left between them. The DNA of the CDR3 is TGTGCCAGCAGTAAGACGCGGAGGGATGAGCAGTTCTTC. Encoded protein: CASSKTRRDEQFF.

The chain has TRBV7-2 and TRBJ2-3, with D possibly being TRBD2 (6 bases). Germline CDR1 SGHTA, CDR2 FQGNSA. V was clipped by 1 base and J by 2 bases, with 13 bases between them. The CDR3 spans 16 residues. CDR3 protein: CASSLVLAGYTDTQYF. The CDR3 region has the DNA TGTGCCAGCAGCTTAGTCCTTGCGGGGTACACAGATACGCAGTATTTT. The variable domain in full, completed from reference TRBV7-2 and TRBJ2-3, reads GAGVSQSPSNKVTEKGKDVELRCDPISGHTALYWYRQSLGQGLEFLIYFQGNSAPDKSGLPSDRFSAERTGGSVSTLTIQRTQQEDSAVYLCASSLVLAGYTDTQYFGPGTRLTVL.

This clonotype has more than one count but fewer than ten. The chain employs TRBV20-1 and TRBJ2-7; 9 bases map to TRBD2. After removal of 3 bases from V and 1 base from J, the junction contained 7 bases not matched to a gene. Looked up from germline, CDR1 is DFQATT and CDR2 is SNEGSKA (reference sequence). The CDR3 is 15 amino acids. The CDR3 sequence is CSARALAGTSYEQYF. In DNA form, the CDR3 reads TGCAGTGCTAGGGCACTAGCGGGCACGTCCTACGAGCAGTACTTC.

The gene calls are TRBV7-9 and TRBJ2-7; D is undetermined. Germline loops: CDR1 SEHNR, CDR2 FQNEAQ (reference sequence). The length of the CDR3 is 13 residues. The V end lost 1 base, the J end lost 6 bases, and 10 bases lay between the germline ends. CDR3 DNA: TGTGCCAGCAGCTTAGAGGGCCCCCTCGAGCAGTACTTC. Translation gives CASSLEGPLEQYF.

This clonotype was counted a few times. The chain has TRBV20-1 and TRBJ2-4; D is undetermined. The germline V gene encodes CDR1 DFQATT and CDR2 SNEGSKA (reference sequence). The CDR3 extends over 16 amino acids. The V end was cut by 3 bases, the J end by 4 bases, with 19 bases between. CDR3 sequence reads: CSASYWAQPPKNIQYF. The CDR3 DNA is TGCAGTGCTAGCTACTGGGCCCAGCCCCCAAAAAACATTCAGTACTTC.

This clonotype was found a few times. This chain uses TRBV5-1 with TRBJ1-1, with D unresolved. The length of the CDR3 is 13 residues. Germline CDR1 SGHRS, CDR2 YFSETQ. With 4 bases removed from V and 3 bases from J, the gap between germline ends came to 10 bases. Here the CDR3 reads CASSPRADTEAFF. Written as DNA, the CDR3 is TGCGCCAGCAGCCCGAGGGCGGACACTGAAGCTTTCTTT.

The gene calls are TRBV7-8 and TRBJ1-2; 9 bases fit TRBD1. CDR3 size: 14 residues. The ends lost 5 bases at V and 8 bases at J; junction bases unmatched: 9. Germline assignment: CDR1 SGHVS and CDR2 FQNEAQ. CDR3 amino acids: CASSPGTGNAGYTF. The DNA of the CDR3 is TGTGCCAGCAGCCCCGGGACAGGGAACGCGGGCTACACCTTC.